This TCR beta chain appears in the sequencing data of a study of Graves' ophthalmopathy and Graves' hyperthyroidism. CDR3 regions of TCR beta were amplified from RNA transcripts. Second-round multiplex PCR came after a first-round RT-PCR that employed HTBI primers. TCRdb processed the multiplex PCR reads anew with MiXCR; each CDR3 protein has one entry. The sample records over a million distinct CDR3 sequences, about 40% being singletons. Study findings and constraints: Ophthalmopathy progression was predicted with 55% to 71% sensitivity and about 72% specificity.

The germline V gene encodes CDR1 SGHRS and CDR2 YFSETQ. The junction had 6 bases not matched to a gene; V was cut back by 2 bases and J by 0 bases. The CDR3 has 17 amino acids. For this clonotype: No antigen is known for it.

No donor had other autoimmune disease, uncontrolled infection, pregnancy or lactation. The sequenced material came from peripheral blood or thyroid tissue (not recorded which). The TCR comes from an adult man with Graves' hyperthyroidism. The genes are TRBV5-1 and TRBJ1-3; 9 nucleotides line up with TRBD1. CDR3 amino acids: CASSLNRGLNSGNTIYF. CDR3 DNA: TGCGCCAGCAGCTTAAACAGGGGGCTGAACTCTGGAAACACCATATATTTT.